This paragraph covers one T cell receptor beta chain sequence. Its antigen remains unidentified. No base quality values were provided; no much bigger clone lies one nucleotide off. This sample stems from a study of cytomegalovirus exposure and HLA in healthy donors (dated by TCRdb to about 2017). Looking at the study overall: An earlier analysis of some 500 of the donors reported about 250 Gb of sequence data and 117 million unique TCR beta sequences from 150 million to 200 million T cells. In the later analysis, no new phenotypic data were used to find candidate immune exposures; instead, reliance was placed on TCR beta sequences and their occurrence across donors. Besides the first cohort of approximately 670 subjects, a separate validation cohort made up of 95 to 150 different subjects was used. An early release covering 550 to 650 HLA-typed donors comprised about 300 gigabases of sequencing data and 85 million or so unique TCR sequences. In a later genetic analysis, genome-wide SNP genotypes for about 55% of the roughly 670 donors were used, and that subset was treated as a discovery cohort. The study profiled the T cell repertoires of fewer than 850 subjects by immunosequencing and related them to cytomegalovirus serostatus. A later analysis re-analyzed previously published TCR beta repertoires from 550 to 700 donors and added high-resolution HLA genotyping to study TCR occurrence patterns. HLA typing covered class I and class II loci at four-digit resolution. The aim of the study was to test whether cataloging public T cell receptors could identify signatures of past pathogen exposure. An earlier analysis of 587 of the donors applied high-throughput TCR beta sequencing to assess whether each TCR beta V gene segment acted as functional or pseudogenic. Donor age, sex, ethnicity and CMV serostatus were compiled alongside the repertoire data. All discovery cohort repertoires had been generated using a single sequencing platform. To predict cytomegalovirus infection status, the study combined high-throughput TCR immunosequencing, statistical association of individual TCRs with disease status, and machine learning. About five DR-DQ haplotypes were treated as single units for association and clustering because of strong linkage in the cohort. The genetic ancestry cluster associated with self-reported Caucasian donors included roughly four fifths of the approximately 410 genotyped donors. Across under 500 genotyped donors of the cohort, an average of roughly 250,000 unique TCR beta nucleotide sequences per donor were sequenced, and roughly 17% of those sequences were non-productive. The number of typed donors differed by locus: about 620-630 for A, B, C, DRB1 and DQB1; 500 to 550 for DQA1; some 590 for DPA1; and 400 to 480 for DPB1.

Overall study results and their limits: A later genetic analysis reported fewer N-insertions in productive TCRs among donors in an Asian-associated ancestry cluster than the roughly 620-donor mean. The sequencing pipeline was judged likely to have produced a cluster of highly shared sequence variants as a technical artifact. For the cohort, immune exposure information was limited to CMV serostatus. The study gave a list of some 150 TCR beta chains associated with cytomegalovirus. At a false discovery rate of 0.05, a later analysis linked 16,951 TCR beta sequences to specific HLA alleles. Because HLA typing was unavailable for some donors at each locus, only the typed subset was used in association tests. Presence/absence analyses assumed roughly uniform sequencing depth across donors, an assumption that may not hold. Because the 87-base-pair reads could not distinguish some IMGT-functional V segments, including TRBV6-2 and TRBV6-3, those segments were excluded. V-gene and J-gene trimming of TCR beta chains was associated with a missense DCLRE1C variant in a later genetic analysis, and the association was replicated in an independent cohort. An earlier analysis of roughly 570 of the donors showed that most TCR beta V segments appeared in productive rearrangements either about 90% or about 30% of the time, which broadly matched IMGT annotations. In vitro tests confirmed that a few of the cytomegalovirus-associated TCR beta chains recognize cytomegalovirus antigens. The earlier analysis of approximately 590 of the donors excluded some 15 rarely observed V segments, including chromosome 9 orphons, because counts were too low. Correlated functional status among segregating V segments might be attributable to linkage disequilibrium, but an unknown experimental factor could not be ruled out. A later analysis found that TCR association rates varied across HLA loci, with DRB1 alleles showing the most associated TCRs and HLA-C alleles the fewest. A further reported finding was that TCR beta sequences accurately predicted the HLA-A and HLA-B alleles for most subjects in the first cohort. This cohort had only TCR beta chains sequenced, and the lack of alpha or paired-chain data limited which features could be detected. Most TCR sequences were seen in very few donors, while some public TCRs were found in many individuals. Compared with equally common non-associated chains, HLA-associated TCR beta chains in a later analysis were more clonally expanded and had lower generation probabilities. The authors suggested that the approach could potentially be extended to other disease states and immunological phenotypes. Several of the top co-occurrence clusters appeared to be linked to parvovirus B19, influenza, CMV and Epstein-Barr virus, according to a later analysis. Cytomegalovirus status was reported to be diagnosed by the classifier with high specificity and sensitivity in both the original and validation cohorts. Assigning TCR associations to individual alleles was difficult when HLA alleles, especially DR and DQ, strongly co-occurred. In a later analysis, most CMV-associated TCR beta chains were found to appear HLA-restricted, with HLA associations seemingly driven largely by CMV exposure.

The cohort was made up of roughly 670 healthy bone marrow donors. At the time of sampling, every cohort member was nominally healthy, though immune exposures that went unrecorded were likely present. The donor tested CMV seronegative, placing the donor among the 352 seronegative members of the cohort. Each donor provided a peripheral blood sample, and peripheral blood mononuclear cells were used for TCR beta sequencing. The Qiagen DNeasy Blood Extraction Kit was used to extract genomic DNA from the blood cell samples. The library came from the immunoSEQ multiplex PCR assay. For the multiplex PCR, a mixture combining 60 forward primers for TCR Vbeta segments and 13 reverse primers for TCR Jbeta segments was used. A multiplex PCR assay on genomic DNA amplified the CDR3 region of rearranged TCR beta genes. The amplified TCR beta libraries were sequenced on the Illumina HiSeq System as 87-base-pair reads. The study's own analysis went as follows. Across the roughly 600 repertoires, a later analysis counted 80 million or so unique TCR beta chains, roughly 11 million of which were shared by at least two donors. A nearest-neighbor algorithm error-corrected the raw reads and collapsed the reads into unique sequences, merging closely related sequences to remove PCR and sequencing errors. To assign V, D and J gene segments, CDR3 sequences were aligned to IMGT reference sequences. For a sequence to be retained, at least a six-nucleotide match to both a V gene segment and a J gene segment was required. A rearrangement was called productive if the CDR3 had no stop codons and remained in frame with V and J, and every other rearrangement was called non-productive. Following IMGT convention, CDR3 was defined as the stretch from the second conserved V-encoded cysteine up to the conserved J-encoded phenylalanine. Sequences without an unambiguous match to a single V gene segment were excluded from the earlier analysis of 450 to 650 of the donors. In an earlier analysis of approximately 550 of the donors, V segments were called functional above 56.7% productive rearrangements and were called segregating when the between-donor standard deviation exceeded 5%. A statistical classification framework was developed to diagnose cytomegalovirus status using the catalog of TCR beta chain sequences. A later analysis assigned V and J genes by comparing TCR nucleotide sequences with IMGT/GENE-DB human TR gene sequences. In a later analysis, CDR3 sequences and most-parsimonious VDJ recombination scenarios were assigned using the TCRdist pipeline. In a later analysis, each TCR beta chain was defined by its CDR3 amino acid sequence together with its V-gene family, and reads lacking a unique V-gene family were excluded. A later analysis removed nearly 600 highly shared, low-generation-probability nucleotide sequences to deal with suspected cross-contamination and a sequencing artifact. In a later analysis, a clonal expansion index for each public chain was calculated from normalized within-repertoire ranks of inferred template counts. In a later analysis, generation probabilities were computed using a VDJ recombination model fitted to out-of-frame rearrangements, and the results were checked against IGoR. Hypergeometric tests were used in a later analysis to score TCR-TCR, TCR-HLA and TCR-CMV co-occurrence, with a repertoire-size bias correction applied to the TCR pairs. A later analysis estimated false discovery rates by permuting HLA or CMV assignments 20 times. In a later analysis, co-occurring TCRs were grouped using DBSCAN, with TCRdist sequence similarity added in when clustering inside HLA-allele-positive subsets. For co-occurrence clustering, repertoires with fewer than 30,000 or more than 120,000 public chains were excluded, along with five repertoires with anomalous nucleotide sharing. TCRdb carries this immuneACCESS record with in-frame sequences only. Its versions omit some clonotypes, under half of them owing to an unresolved V gene in the studies checked, with the rest unexplained. That table supplies the V and J calls and clone size; D and trimming were determined from the DNA. This sample gives 160,000 or so clones in total; approximately 86% of them show up just once. Approximately 2% of the sample is held by the ten biggest clonotypes.

A distance of 18 bases separates the germline ends of V and J, which lose 5 bases and 1 base respectively. CDR1 and CDR2 are drawn from the germline V gene: SGHAT, FQNNGV. The CDR3 has 16 amino acids, counting the end cysteine and phenylalanine. The CDR3 DNA has 48 bases and is translated from base 1. The sequence derives from a woman between 18 and 30 years old in good health and CMV-seronegative. The sequencing input was PBMCs. Rearrangement joined TRBV11-2 to TRBJ2-7; perhaps TRBD2 is the D gene, with 6 bases matching. The bases are TGTGCCAGCAGCCCCTGGGAGCGGGTGAGGTCCTACGAGCAGTACTTC. It is translated as CASSPWERVRSYEQYF.